This T cell receptor beta chain was identified during a study of CD4 T cells in relation to SARS-CoV-2 and coronaviruses (dated by TCRdb to about 2021). Broadly, across the study: In the ViraFEST assay, PBMCs were cultured with antigen for ten to eleven days, after which TCR beta CDR3s were sequenced to identify clonal expansions specific to the antigen. Memory CD4+ T cell crossreactivity between SARS-CoV-2 and common cold coronavirus spike proteins was assessed at the TCR clonotype level in the study. A different, Illumina-based TCR-beta assay was used to sequence expansion assays from other donors in the study. HLA restriction was mapped for shared crossreactive spike epitopes using patient-derived lymphoblastoid cell lines. The negative reference condition was either a culture with an HIV-1 Nef peptide pool or a culture with no peptide. The Adaptive Biotechnologies TCR-sequencing kit was used for samples from three pre-COVID donors and for the naive versus memory experiments, whereas the other data were Illumina-based. The full study reports these points: Memory CD4+ clonotypes crossrecognizing SARS-CoV-2 and at least one common cold coronavirus spike were found in 60% to 70% of donors. Compared with monoreactive clones, crossreactive clones had significantly weaker SARS-CoV-2-driven expansion, a result consistent with antigenic imprinting. Pre-pandemic and post-infection samples were not both contributed by any donor, so tracing of the source of pre-existing responses was limited. The study was limited by small numbers of patients and tested TCRs. Crossreactivity analysis was centred on spike protein, so crossreactivity against other viral proteins was not assessed.

On this clone: Its antigen is still unknown. The record has no base qualities; no much larger clone is one base away.

Library method: the immunoSEQ multiplex PCR assay. The original pipeline was this. During preprocessing, nonproductive sequences were discarded, as were any CDR3s that did not begin with C, did not end with F or W, or were shorter than 7 amino acids. The MANAFEST web app was used to call antigen-specific clonotypes on the basis of expansion compared with the reference and with other culture wells. To be counted as positive, a clone had to show significant expansion compared with the reference culture, at an FDR below 0.05, in 2 of 3 replicate wells. For a clone to be considered positive, significant expansion relative to all other tandem wells and an odds ratio above 5 were also required. CDR3 homology was measured as pairwise Levenshtein distance, computed with the stringdist R package after trimming three terminal residues from each end. TCRdb took over this immuneACCESS table, retaining in-frame rearrangements with V and J assigned. Such tables are incomplete; in checked studies, under half of the missing clones stem from an unresolved V gene, and the remainder is unexplained. From that table come the V and J calls and clone size; the DNA was used to work out D and trimming. Recorded for this sample are 26,000 or so clones; 70% to 80% of them occurred a single time. The ten most abundant clones make up around a quarter of the sample.

Counted from cysteine to phenylalanine, this CDR3 has 20 amino acids. Just the 60-base CDR3 DNA is kept, in frame starting at base 1. The CDR1 and CDR2 encoded by the germline V gene are KGHSH and LQKENI. The V end gives up 2 bases and the J end 4 bases, leaving 16 bases in the junction not matched to a gene. CD4+ T cells from unexposed donors were collected before the COVID-19 pandemic (2011-2018). After around 10 days of culture, CD4+ T cells were isolated with the EasySep CD4+ T cell isolation kit. Unexposed donor CD4+ T cells were tested for reactivity to SARS-CoV-2 S and N and four common cold coronavirus spike pools, as cell number allowed. PBMCs were cultured at under 2.5 million per well in IMDM supplemented with 5% human AB serum and 9 to 10 IU/ml IL-2. Half of the culture medium was replaced with fresh IL-2-containing medium on days 3 and 7. Each peptide culture condition was generally run in triplicate replicate wells. The leukapheresis product for the unexposed donors was obtained through commercial purchase. PBMCs were isolated from leukapheresis product or whole blood by Ficoll-Paque PLUS gradient centrifugation. The PBMCs went either fresh into the expansion assay or into cryopreservation at -140 degrees C. The QIAamp Micro DNA Kit was used to extract genomic DNA from the CD4+ T cells.

The sequenced material came from CD4+ T cells from PBMCs, cultured in vitro. The chain is assembled from TRBV18 and TRBJ2-1, with 11 central nucleotides matching TRBD2. The sequence derives from a human donor in good health. The CDR3 region has the sequence CASSPSPGEGGLAGYNEQFF. The DNA reads TGTGCCAGCTCACCATCCCCGGGCGAGGGCGGACTAGCGGGTTACAATGAGCAGTTCTTC.